These T cell receptor beta chains were read from a single sample in a study of T cells in Graves' hyperthyroidism and ophthalmopathy. TCRdb reanalysed the multiplex PCR reads using MiXCR and keeps one entry per CDR3 protein. The data hold roughly 700,000 distinct CDR3 sequences, with approximately 15% observed a single time. Sequencing was performed on blood. The receptor set was obtained from a woman under 30 with Graves' hyperthyroidism. Each CDR3 is given with its conserved first and last residue. A D gene is named only where the DNA matches it firmly. Expanded clones are given a class, and other clones once, few, many or no size at all.

cdr3_aa cdr3_nt j_call v_call clone_size d_call
CASSPRQGSNSPLHF TGTGCCAGCAGTCCTAGACAGGGGAGTAATTCACCCCTCCACTTT TRBJ1-6 TRBV6-1 many TRBD1
CASSHVTDTGELFF TGCGCCAGCAGCCATGTAACAGACACCGGGGAGCTGTTTTTT TRBJ2-2 TRBV4-1 . .
CASSLAGPGWDTEAFF TGTGCCAGCAGCCTCGCCGGGCCGGGATGGGACACTGAAGCTTTCTTT TRBJ1-1 TRBV7-6 . .
CASGPGTGGETQYF TGTGCCAGCGGGCCCGGGACAGGGGGGGAGACCCAGTACTTC TRBJ2-5 TRBV27 few TRBD1
CASSLDTDSYEQYF TGTGCCAGCTCACTGGACACCGACTCCTACGAGCAGTACTTC TRBJ2-7 TRBV18 many .
CATSDRTSGRLVGETQYF TGTGCCACCAGTGACCGGACTAGCGGGAGGCTTGTAGGAGAGACCCAGTACTTC TRBJ2-5 TRBV24-1 few TRBD2
CASSLSGADNEQFF TGTGCCAGCAGTCTGTCCGGGGCCGACAATGAGCAGTTCTTC TRBJ2-1 TRBV28 many .
CASSPWREASNEQFF TGTGCCAGCTCACCATGGCGGGAGGCCTCCAATGAGCAGTTCTTC TRBJ2-1 TRBV18 many TRBD2
CAWSHWGAEGNQPQHF TGTGCCTGGAGTCACTGGGGGGCGGAGGGCAATCAGCCCCAGCATTTT TRBJ1-5 TRBV30 many .
CASRLVRTSADNEQFF TGTGCCAGCAGACTAGTGCGGACTAGCGCTGACAATGAGCAGTTCTTC TRBJ2-1 TRBV7-9 few TRBD2
CASSFKRVGDRVADTQYF TGTGCCAGCAGCTTTAAGCGGGTTGGGGACCGAGTAGCAGATACGCAGTATTTT TRBJ2-3 TRBV7-9 many .
CSVGLGGLSYEQYF TGCAGCGTTGGGTTGGGGGGTCTCTCCTACGAGCAGTACTTC TRBJ2-7 TRBV29-1 many .
CASSYYGGFQPQHF TGTGCCAGCAGTTACTACGGGGGTTTTCAGCCCCAGCATTTT TRBJ1-5 TRBV6-9 . .
CSVAAGTHNEQFF TGCAGCGTTGCAGCGGGGACCCACAATGAGCAGTTCTTC TRBJ2-1 TRBV29-1 . TRBD2
CASSLGTRNTEAFF TGTGCCAGCAGCCTCGGGACAAGGAACACTGAAGCTTTCTTT TRBJ1-1 TRBV13 many .
CASSPLRTTGLRRDYEQYF TGTGCCAGCAGCCCTCTTCGAACAACGGGACTAAGAAGGGACTACGAGCAGTACTTC TRBJ2-7 TRBV7-9 many TRBD2
CASSPRLADTGELFF TGTGCCAGCAGCCCGAGACTAGCGGACACCGGGGAGCTGTTTTTT TRBJ2-2 TRBV3-1 many TRBD2
CASSFDRIQETQYF TGCGCCAGCAGCTTCGACAGAATCCAAGAGACCCAGTACTTC TRBJ2-5 TRBV10-1 many .
CSARDRFVSGEQYF TGCAGTGCTAGAGATCGGTTTGTAAGTGGTGAGCAGTACTTC TRBJ2-7 TRBV20-1 many .
CASSLQASGRTDTQYF TGTGCCAGCAGCTTACAGGCTAGCGGGAGGACGGATACGCAGTATTTT TRBJ2-3 TRBV7-2 few TRBD2
CASSSPRETQFF TGTGCCAGCAGCTCACCGCGCGAGACCCAGTTCTTC TRBJ2-1 TRBV13 . .